This T cell receptor beta chain was captured by sequencing in a study of tumor-infiltrating lymphocytes in primary liver carcinoma. Broader study findings: Tumor samples exhibited a significantly greater top-250-clone fraction than blood samples (p = 0.039). Overlap between tumor regions exceeded overlap of tumor with adjacent tissue or blood. Researchers did not compare CD4+ and CD8+ repertoires, as samples were bulk unsorted.

CDR1 and CDR2 from the germline V gene are SGHAT and FQNNGV. This CDR3 contains 14 residues. A remark on this clonotype: Its antigen is not known. Germline and junction disagree at one end, which may indicate a read error.

The blood RNA (from unsorted whole blood) was obtained, and germline DNA was also extracted. Surgery was preceded by the collection of approximately 4 milliliters of peripheral blood. The input was 450 to 550 ng total RNA; TCR beta cDNA was made from it with a constant-region primer. Libraries of TCR beta came from three nested multiplex PCR rounds with slightly modified ARM-PCR. TRBV1-TRBV30 forward primers paired with a C-beta reverse primer were used in the first two PCR rounds, which ran around 10 cycles each. From the multiplex PCR reads, TCRdb called clonotypes with MiXCR, one entry per CDR3 protein. The table has about 330,000 distinct CDR3 sequences, roughly two thirds seen once; the top ten hold roughly 6.5%.

The TCR was taken from a man between 35 and 55 years old with primary liver carcinoma and hepatitis B virus infection. The source material was peripheral blood. The rearrangement links TRBV11-2 to TRBJ2-3; perhaps TRBD1 as D (6 bases). The DNA of the CDR3 is TGTGCCAACAGCACCGAGGGACCACAGGGTACGCAGTATTTT. Translating gives CANSTEGPQGTQYF.